This T cell receptor (beta chain) is from a study of cytomegalovirus exposure and HLA in healthy donors. Study information: Genetic ancestry analysis placed about 80% of the 398 donors that were genotyped in the Caucasian-associated cluster.

For this clone: Antigen unknown.

Study-wide points: A prior analysis recorded that most TCR beta V segments were productive about 90% or about 30% of the time. Later analysis identified several of the most significant clusters that appeared linked to common viral pathogens.

Primers included in the PCR were 60 Vbeta and 13 Jbeta primers. Method: immunoSEQ multiplex PCR; TCRdb's copy keeps in-frame clones and lacks some. The repertoire includes 100,000 to 150,000 clones, more than 9% of them detected once, and approximately 4.4% sits in the top ten. Trimming pared 5 bases from V and 1 base from J, leaving 11 bases between. This CDR3 has 14 amino acids. Per germline, CDR1 SEHNR and CDR2 FQNEAQ (reference sequence). Sequencing used PBMCs. This TCR was recovered from a woman aged 18 to 35 in good health and CMV-seropositive. V and J are TRBV7-9 and TRBJ1-1; D possibly corresponds to TRBD1 (6 bases). This CDR3 is CASSLGTSNTEAFF. DNA of the CDR3: TGTGCCAGCAGCCTAGGGACATCGAACACTGAAGCTTTCTTT. Looking up the rest from reference TRBV7-9 and TRBJ1-1 gives the full variable domain: DTGVSQNPRHKITKRGQNVTFRCDPISEHNRLYWYRQTLGQGPEFLTYFQNEAQLEKSRLLSDRFSAERPKGSFSTLEIQRTEQGDSAMYLCASSLGTSNTEAFFGQGTRLTVV.